This TCR beta chain was identified in a study of blood T cell repertoires in COVID-19. Study at large: There were acute and convalescent COVID-19 samples, and they came from the United States, Italy and Spain. T cells, B-cell-depleted T cells, or PBMCs provided the cDNA or gDNA that served as material.

The authors' processing: Amplification with reference gene primers provided the estimates of nucleated cell counts. The method was immunoSEQ multiplex PCR; TCRdb's version includes in-frame clones alone and lacks a portion of them. V and J calls plus clone size are reproduced from that table; the DNA served to infer D and trimming. The data contain about 68,000 clones, roughly 83% of them singletons. The CDR3 length is 13 residues. Trimming removed 7 bases from V and 3 bases from J; junction bases left unmatched: 5. Germline V gene data show CDR1 as SQVTM and CDR2 as ANQGSEA. Material for sequencing was peripheral blood. The clonotype originates from a man older than 75 with acute or convalescent COVID-19. The chain joins TRBV29-1 to TRBJ1-4; 7 bases line up with TRBD1. The CDR3 sequence is CSAGTAPNEKLFF. The DNA for the CDR3 is TGCAGCGCCGGGACAGCACCTAATGAAAAACTGTTTTTT.